This is a list of T cell receptor beta chains from one sample in a study of blood T cell repertoires in COVID-19. Measured with immunoSEQ multiplex PCR; TCRdb has only the in-frame clones, and not every one. The repertoire holds approximately 170,000 clones, with 80% to 90% as singletons. Specimen: peripheral blood. All receptors derive from a man aged 18 to 30 who had recovered from COVID-19. Both conserved end residues are part of each CDR3. A D gene is named only where the DNA matches it firmly. Part of the rows lack a size; the others show once, few, many or a class for expanded clones.

NA TRBJ1-2 TRBV6-5 NA TGTGCCAGCAGTTACGGCGGGACGTACTATGGCTACACCTTC CASSYGGTYYGYTF
NA TRBJ1-6 TRBV6-5 NA TGTGCCAGCAGTTCCGGCAGGGAACTTGAACCCCCCCACTTT CASSSGRELEPPHF
NA TRBJ2-2 TRBV21-1 NA TGTGCCAGCAACCAGTCTACAGGGGGCGGAGTGGGGGAGCTGTTTTTT CASNQSTGGGVGELFF
NA TRBJ1-1 TRBV5-1 NA TGCGCCAGCAGCAGCGACACTGAAGCTTTCTTT CASSSDTEAFF
NA TRBJ2-3 TRBV7-2 NA TGTGCCAGCAGCTTATACGGCGGACAAGGCACAGATACGCAGTATTTT CASSLYGGQGTDTQYF
NA TRBJ2-7 TRBV9 NA TGTGCCAGCAGCGTAGATTTGGGGGCGGGCGAGCAGTACTTC CASSVDLGAGEQYF
TRBD1 TRBJ2-7 TRBV15 NA TGTGCCACGAGATACGACAGGGGGCGTTACGAGCAGTACTTC CATRYDRGRYEQYF
NA TRBJ2-3 TRBV25-1 NA TGTGCCAGCAGTATCAGTACAGATACGCAGTATTTT CASSISTDTQYF
TRBD2 TRBJ2-2 TRBV5-5 once TGTGCCAGCAGTTTTGTAGCGGGGCCCTACACCGGGGAGCTGTTTTTT CASSFVAGPYTGELFF
NA TRBJ2-2 TRBV15 NA TGTGCCACCAGCAGAGTCCCCCTATCTCGTCTTAGCGGGGAGCTGTTTTTT CATSRVPLSRLSGELFF
NA TRBJ2-7 TRBV5-4 NA TGTGCCAGCAGCCAGGACAGCTTTACCTACGAGCAGTACTTC CASSQDSFTYEQYF
NA TRBJ2-1 TRBV10-1 NA TGCGCCAGCAGCCGGGACTTCTACAATGAGCAGTTCTTC CASSRDFYNEQFF
NA TRBJ2-1 TRBV5-3 NA TGTGCCAGAAGCCGGTCCCGATTGTCCTACAATGAGCAGTTCTTC CARSRSRLSYNEQFF
NA TRBJ2-3 TRBV18 NA TGTGCCAGCTCACCAGTTAGCACAAGCACAGATACGCAGTATTTT CASSPVSTSTDTQYF
NA TRBJ2-1 TRBV5-4 NA TGTGCCAGCAGCCCCGCACTCTCCTACAATGAGCAGTTCTTC CASSPALSYNEQFF
NA TRBJ1-2 TRBV4-1 NA TGCGCCAGCAGCCCCTCTCCCAAACTGAGGGGCTACACCTTC CASSPSPKLRGYTF
TRBD2 TRBJ2-7 TRBV20-1 NA TGCAGTGCTAGTAGCGGGAGAGATGGGGTTGGCTACGAGCAGTACTTC CSASSGRDGVGYEQYF
NA TRBJ2-1 TRBV29-1 NA TGCAGCGTTGTCGGGGGGCGGAATGATGAGCAGTTCTTC CSVVGGRNDEQFF
TRBD1 TRBJ2-7 TRBV24-1 NA TGTGCCACCAGTGACCCCGGGACAGGGGGCTCCTACGAGCAGTACTTC CATSDPGTGGSYEQYF
TRBD2 TRBJ2-1 TRBV10-2 NA TGCGCCGGACAACTAGCGGGAGGAGTGGGCTCCTACAATGAGCAGTTCTTC CAGQLAGGVGSYNEQFF
TRBD1 TRBJ2-2 TRBV6-4 NA TGTGCCAGCAGTGAACAGGGGTCTAGCACCGGGGAGCTGTTTTTT CASSEQGSSTGELFF
NA TRBJ2-5 TRBV6-2/TRBV6-3 NA TGTGCCAGCAGTTATTACGTCGGGCAAGAGACCCAGTACTTC CASSYYVGQETQYF
TRBD2 TRBJ2-7 TRBV6-2/TRBV6-3 NA TGTGCCAGCAGTTCCTTACTAGCGTCACAGTACTTC CASSSLLASQYF
TRBD2 TRBJ2-1 TRBV7-2 NA TGTGCCAGCAGCTTAGCCGGGACTAGCGGGGTCAATGAGCAGTTCTTC CASSLAGTSGVNEQFF
TRBD2 TRBJ2-2 TRBV2 NA TGTGCCAGCAGTGAAATCTCAGCGGGAGCCGCCGGGGAGCTGTTTTTT CASSEISAGAAGELFF
TRBD2 TRBJ2-7 TRBV25-1 NA TGTGCCAGCAGTGGCGTGAGCGGGAGACCCTACGAGCAGTACTTC CASSGVSGRPYEQYF
NA TRBJ1-2 TRBV5-6 once TGTGCCAGCACCCCGGTGAGGTATGGGGGGACCGGCTACACCTTC CASTPVRYGGTGYTF
TRBD2 TRBJ2-5 TRBV23-1 NA TGCGCCAGCAGTCAATCCTTGGCGGGAGTGGAAGAGACCCAGTACTTC CASSQSLAGVEETQYF
NA TRBJ1-6 TRBV7-2 NA TGTGCCAGCGCCCCGATCGGGGGGACCATCGGTTCACCCCTCCACTTT CASAPIGGTIGSPLHF
TRBD2 TRBJ2-1 TRBV6-2/TRBV6-3 NA TGTGCCAGCAGTTTTAAGAGACTAGCGGTTGAGGCGAGCTACAATGAGCAGTTCTTC CASSFKRLAVEASYNEQFF
TRBD2 TRBJ2-5 TRBV7-2 NA TGTGCCAGCAGCTTTGGACTAGCGGGAGTAGAGACCCAGTACTTC CASSFGLAGVETQYF
TRBD2 TRBJ2-7 TRBV6-2/TRBV6-3 NA TGTGCCAGCAGTGCCCTAGCGGGAACCTTCTCCTACGAGCAGTACTTC CASSALAGTFSYEQYF
TRBD2 TRBJ2-2 TRBV6-2/TRBV6-3 NA TGTGCCAGCAGTCAGTCTAGCGGGAGGGCCCTCAGGAGCACCGGGGAGCTGTTTTTT CASSQSSGRALRSTGELFF
NA TRBJ1-2 TRBV5-8 few TGTGCCAGCAGCTTGGCCGGGAGCAACTATGGCTACACCTTC CASSLAGSNYGYTF
NA TRBJ2-1 TRBV6-5 once TGTGCCAGCAGTTACTCAGACTCCAATGAGCAGTTCTTC CASSYSDSNEQFF
TRBD1 TRBJ2-1 TRBV9 NA TGTGCCAGCAGCGTAGGTGACAGGGAAGCCAATGAGCAGTTCTTC CASSVGDREANEQFF
NA TRBJ1-2 TRBV27 once TGTGCCAGCAGTTTATTTCCCAATCCACGGGGTAACTATGGCTACACCTTC CASSLFPNPRGNYGYTF
TRBD1 TRBJ2-7 TRBV9 NA TGTGCCAGCAGCGTAGACGGGACAGGGTCCTACGAGCAGTACTTC CASSVDGTGSYEQYF
NA TRBJ2-1 TRBV25-1 NA TGTGCCACCGCCCGGGGGGCGGGTGGCAATGAGCAGTTCTTC CATARGAGGNEQFF
TRBD2 TRBJ2-3 TRBV9 NA TGTGCCAGCAGCCCATTGGGACTAGCGTCCTTCAGGGATACGCAGTATTTT CASSPLGLASFRDTQYF
TRBD2 TRBJ2-5 TRBV24-1 NA TGTGCCACCTCTTCTAGCGGAGACCAAGAGACCCAGTACTTC CATSSSGDQETQYF
NA TRBJ1-1 TRBV7-8 NA TGTGCCAGCAGCCCCCTGGGAGACCGAGCTTTCTTT CASSPLGDRAFF
TRBD2 TRBJ2-7 TRBV9 NA TGTGCCAGCAGCGTGGCTAGCGGCACCTACGAGCAGTACTTC CASSVASGTYEQYF
NA TRBJ2-3 TRBV27 NA TGTGCCAGCAGCCGGACTTCGGCTAGCGCCCGCACAGATACGCAGTATTTT CASSRTSASARTDTQYF
NA TRBJ1-1 TRBV3-1/TRBV3-2 NA TGTGCCAGCAGCCACCGAACAAACACTGAAGCTTTCTTT CASSHRTNTEAFF
NA TRBJ1-5 TRBV6-2/TRBV6-3 NA TGTGCCAGCAGTTACGACAGACGATATGATCAGCCCCAGCATTTT CASSYDRRYDQPQHF
NA TRBJ1-1 TRBV19 NA TGTGCCAGCACCTGGAGGGGAACGGGCACTGAAGCTTTCTTT CASTWRGTGTEAFF
NA TRBJ1-3 TRBV6-1 NA TGTGCCAGCAGTGAATTTACAGGCCGCTCTGGAAACACCATATATTTT CASSEFTGRSGNTIYF
NA TRBJ2-1 TRBV6-2/TRBV6-3 NA TGTGCCAGCAGTTACTCGAGGGACAATGAGCAGTTCTTC CASSYSRDNEQFF
NA TRBJ1-1 TRBV19 many TGTGCCAGTAGTACTAGGGCAGGGACTGAAGCTTTCTTT CASSTRAGTEAFF
NA TRBJ1-3 TRBV7-2 NA TGTGCCAGCAGCGCGGGGGGGGGCCGGCCCCTCTCTGGAAACACCATATATTTT CASSAGGGRPLSGNTIYF
TRBD2 TRBJ2-3 TRBV7-2 NA TGTGCCAGCAGTCAAAGGAGCACTAGCGGGAGGAGGGTGCAGTATTTT CASSQRSTSGRRVQYF
TRBD2 TRBJ2-2 TRBV5-8 NA TGTGCCAGCAGCCCCCGAGGGACTAGCGGGATCTCCGGGGAGCTGTTTTTT CASSPRGTSGISGELFF
TRBD1 TRBJ2-1 TRBV4-2 NA TGTGCCAGCAGCCAAGGATTACAGGGGTATAGCCCCTACAATGAGCAGTTCTTC CASSQGLQGYSPYNEQFF
NA TRBJ1-2 TRBV11-2 NA TGTGCCAGCAGCTTAGACCTGACAAGTGGTAGTGGCTACACCTTC CASSLDLTSGSGYTF
TRBD2 TRBJ2-1 TRBV4-3 NA TGCGCCAGCAGCCAAGCTCCAGCGGGAGGGCCGAATGAGCAGTTCTTC CASSQAPAGGPNEQFF
NA TRBJ1-6 TRBV11-2 NA TGTGCCAGCAGCACCTCAGGGGTGGGTTCACCCCTCCACTTT CASSTSGVGSPLHF